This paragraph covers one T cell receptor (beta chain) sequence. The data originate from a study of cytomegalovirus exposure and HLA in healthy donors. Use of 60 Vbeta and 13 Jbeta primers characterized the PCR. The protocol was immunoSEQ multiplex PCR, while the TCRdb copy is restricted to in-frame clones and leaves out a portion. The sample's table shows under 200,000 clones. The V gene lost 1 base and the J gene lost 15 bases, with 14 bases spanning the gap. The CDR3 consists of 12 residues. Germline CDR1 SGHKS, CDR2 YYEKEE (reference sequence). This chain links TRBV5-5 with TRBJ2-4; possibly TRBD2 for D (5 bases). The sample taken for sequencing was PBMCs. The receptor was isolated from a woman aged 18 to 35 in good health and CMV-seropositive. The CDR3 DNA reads TGTGCCAGCAGCTTGACAGCTAGCCTTCGGTACTTC. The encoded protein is CASSLTASLRYF. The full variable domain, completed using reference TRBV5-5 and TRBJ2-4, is DAGVTQSPTHLIKTRGQQVTLRCSPISGHKSVSWYQQVLGQGPQFIFQYYEKEERGRGNFPDRFSARQFPNYSSELNVNALLLGDSALYLCASSLTASLRYFGAGTRLSVL.